This TCR beta chain was identified during a study of CD8 T cells in Susac syndrome. The authors reverse transcribed roughly 0.5 to 1 ug RNA with random hexamers. Using its own MiXCR run on the immunoSEQ multiplex PCR reads, TCRdb lists one record per CDR3 protein. Seen here are 50,000 or so distinct CDR3 sequences, about 92% observed once, and the top ten hold around 0.45%. The CDR3 consists of 14 residues. The germline V and J ends were trimmed by 4 bases and 8 bases, with 17 bases remaining between them. Germline-derived CDR1 and CDR2 are MNHNY and SVGAGI (reference sequence). The gene calls are TRBV6-6 and TRBJ1-2; possibly TRBD1 for D (6 bases). The sequence was collected from a human donor in good health. The sequenced sample consisted of CD8+ T cells from PBMCs. CDR3 nucleotides: TGTGCCAGCAGTTTTACCACAGGGTCGGGCGGCTACACCTTC. Protein: CASSFTTGSGGYTF.